The following is a T cell receptor (beta chain) sequence with its context. Its specificity is not known. The V gene end was trimmed by 7 bases and the J gene end by 7 bases; junction bases not matched to a gene: 14. This CDR3 has 15 residues. Germline CDR1 SQVTM, CDR2 ANQGSEA. This entry belongs to a study of graft-versus-host responses after intestinal transplantation. Whole-study context: Each of the recipients got a multivisceral, liver-intestinal, or isolated intestinal transplant. Tacrolimus plus steroids were given to all recipients for 3 to 4 years, preceded by anti-thymocyte globulin induction.

Study-level results: There were GvH clones found in recipient marrow, and some of them appeared first in ileum or blood.

Repertoires were generated with immunoSEQ multiplex PCR, while TCRdb's copy carries only in-frame clones and drops some. The sample includes 100,000 to 140,000 clones, about nine tenths seen only once; the top ten take about 0.7%. The chain combines TRBV29-1 with TRBJ2-1; 9 bases fit TRBD2. The specimen was unstimulated CD4+ T cells sorted from spleen or lymph node cells, collected before transplant. The sequence was collected from a human donor who was the organ donor for an intestinal transplant. Here the CDR3 reads CSASKAGGPRNEQFF. The CDR3, as DNA: TGCAGCGCATCAAAGGCGGGAGGGCCGAGAAATGAGCAGTTCTTC.